This T cell receptor (beta chain) stems from a study of T cell responses to AZD1222 COVID-19 vaccine. Notes on the study in general: Repertoire samples came only from after the peak T cell response. CD4 TCRs associated with vaccination spanned spike, dominating at 160-218 and 743-854. The study identified only six AZD1222 recipients as seropositive at baseline.

Profiling relied on immunoSEQ multiplex PCR, and the TCRdb table lists in-frame clones only, not all of them. Here the sample spans more than 100,000 clones, 91% being singletons. To note about this clone: Its antigen remains unidentified.

The CDR3 has 15 amino acids. Germline V gene data show CDR1 as MNHEY and CDR2 as SMNVEV (reference sequence). V was clipped by 3 bases and J by 4 bases; unmatched bases: 8. This clonotype was sampled from an adult in good health. The V gene is TRBV27, the J gene TRBJ2-7; TRBD2 agrees at 8 bases. The material was peripheral blood, obtained on day 0 of AZD1222 vaccination. The CDR3 protein is CASSFGGGRKYEQYF. DNA of the CDR3: TGTGCCAGCAGTTTCGGTGGCGGGAGGAAGTACGAGCAGTACTTC.